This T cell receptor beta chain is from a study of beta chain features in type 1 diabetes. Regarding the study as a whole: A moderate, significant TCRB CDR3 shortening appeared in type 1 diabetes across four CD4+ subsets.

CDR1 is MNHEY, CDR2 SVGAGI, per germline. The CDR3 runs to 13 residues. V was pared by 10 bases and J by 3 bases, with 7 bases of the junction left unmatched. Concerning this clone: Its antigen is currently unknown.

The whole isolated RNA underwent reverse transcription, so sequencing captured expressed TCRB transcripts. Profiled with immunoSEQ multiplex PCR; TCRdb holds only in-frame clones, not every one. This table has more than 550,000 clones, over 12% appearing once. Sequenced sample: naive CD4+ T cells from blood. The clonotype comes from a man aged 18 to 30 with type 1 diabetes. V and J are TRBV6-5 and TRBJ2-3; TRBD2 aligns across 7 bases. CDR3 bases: TGTGCCACTGGATGGGGGGGGACAGATACGCAGTATTTT. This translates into CATGWGGTDTQYF.